This T cell receptor (beta chain) was observed in a study of blood T cells in healthy people across ages. This CDR3 is 13 amino acids long. With 5 bases clipped from V and 7 bases from J, the junction kept 7 bases outside the gene matches. Germline V lookup: CDR1 DFQATT, CDR2 SNEGSKA (reference sequence). Primers used in a second PCR of about 7 to 12 cycles were a sample-barcoded 5' primer and a J-beta primer mix. One entry per CDR3 protein, called by TCRdb with MiXCR from the 5' RACE reads. The table shows 650,000 to 700,000 distinct CDR3 sequences, with about 30% occurring only once. This TCR derives from a woman of 80 years or more in good health. Sequenced sample: blood. The gene calls are TRBV20-1 and TRBJ2-1; 8 bases align to TRBD2. CDR3 sequence: CSAPRTSRNEQFF. As DNA, the CDR3 is TGCAGTGCTCCCCGGACTAGCAGGAATGAGCAGTTCTTC.